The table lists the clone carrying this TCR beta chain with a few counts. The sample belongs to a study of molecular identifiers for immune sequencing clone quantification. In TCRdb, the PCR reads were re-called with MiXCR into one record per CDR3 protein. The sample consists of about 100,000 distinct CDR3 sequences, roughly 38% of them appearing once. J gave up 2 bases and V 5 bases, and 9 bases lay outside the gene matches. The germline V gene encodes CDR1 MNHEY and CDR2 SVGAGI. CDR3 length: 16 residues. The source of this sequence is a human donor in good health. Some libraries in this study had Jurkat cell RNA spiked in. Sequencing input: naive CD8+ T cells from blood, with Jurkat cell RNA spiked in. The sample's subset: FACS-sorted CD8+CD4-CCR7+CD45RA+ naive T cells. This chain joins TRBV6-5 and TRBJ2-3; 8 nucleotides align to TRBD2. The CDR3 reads CASSPGVAGTTDTQYF. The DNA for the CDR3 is TGTGCCAGCAGTCCCGGGGTAGCGGGAACCACAGATACGCAGTATTTT.